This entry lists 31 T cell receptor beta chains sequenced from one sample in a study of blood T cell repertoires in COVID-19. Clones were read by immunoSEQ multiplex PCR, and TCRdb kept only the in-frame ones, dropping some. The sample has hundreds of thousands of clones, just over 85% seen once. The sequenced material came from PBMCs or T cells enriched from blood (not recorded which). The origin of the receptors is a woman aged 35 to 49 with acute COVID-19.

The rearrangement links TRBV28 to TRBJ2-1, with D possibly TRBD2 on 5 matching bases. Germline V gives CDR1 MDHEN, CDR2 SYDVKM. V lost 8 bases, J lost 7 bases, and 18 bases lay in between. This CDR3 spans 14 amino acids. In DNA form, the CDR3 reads TGTGCCAGCCTGTCACCCTGGGGAGCTAATGAGCAGTTCTTC. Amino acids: CASLSPWGANEQFF.

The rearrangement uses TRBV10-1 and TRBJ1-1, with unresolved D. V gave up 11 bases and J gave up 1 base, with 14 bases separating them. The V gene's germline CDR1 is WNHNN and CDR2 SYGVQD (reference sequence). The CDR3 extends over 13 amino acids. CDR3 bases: TGCGCCCTCGTCGGGGTGTCGAACACTGAAGCTTTCTTT. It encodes CALVGVSNTEAFF.

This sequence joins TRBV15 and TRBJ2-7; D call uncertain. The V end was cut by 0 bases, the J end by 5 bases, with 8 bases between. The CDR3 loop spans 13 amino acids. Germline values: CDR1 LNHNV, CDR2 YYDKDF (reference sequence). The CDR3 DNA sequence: TGTGCCACCAGCAGAGAGGGCCGGAACGAGCAGTACTTC. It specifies CATSREGRNEQYF.

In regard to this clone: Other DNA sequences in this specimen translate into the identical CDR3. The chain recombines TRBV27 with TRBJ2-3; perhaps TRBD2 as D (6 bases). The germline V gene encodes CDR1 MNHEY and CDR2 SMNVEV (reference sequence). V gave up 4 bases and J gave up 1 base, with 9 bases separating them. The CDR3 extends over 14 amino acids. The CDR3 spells CASSSLAGTDTQYF. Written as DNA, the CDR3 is TGTGCCAGCAGTTCATTAGCGGGCACAGATACGCAGTATTTT.

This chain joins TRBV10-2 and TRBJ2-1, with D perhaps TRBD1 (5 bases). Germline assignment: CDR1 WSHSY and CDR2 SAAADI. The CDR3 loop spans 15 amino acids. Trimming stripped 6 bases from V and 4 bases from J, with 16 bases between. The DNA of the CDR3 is TGCGCCAGCAGCACCCAGCAGGGATTTTACAATGAGCAGTTCTTC. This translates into CASSTQQGFYNEQFF.

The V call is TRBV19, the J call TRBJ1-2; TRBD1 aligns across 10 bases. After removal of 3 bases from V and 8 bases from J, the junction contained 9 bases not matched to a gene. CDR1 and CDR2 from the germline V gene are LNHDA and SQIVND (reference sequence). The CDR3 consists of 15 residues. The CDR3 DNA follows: TGTGCCAGTAGTATTATCACCGGGACAGGGGTCGGCTACACCTTC. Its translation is CASSIITGTGVGYTF.

In DNA, the CDR3 is TGTGCCAGCAGTCCAACAGGGAGCGTTTATAGCAATCAGCCCCAGCATTTT. As protein: CASSPTGSVYSNQPQHF. The rearrangement uses TRBV27 and TRBJ1-5; maybe TRBD1 (6 bases). The V gene lost 5 bases and the J gene lost 0 bases, with 17 bases spanning the gap. Germline V gene lookup returns CDR1 MNHEY and CDR2 SMNVEV (reference sequence). This CDR3 has 17 residues.

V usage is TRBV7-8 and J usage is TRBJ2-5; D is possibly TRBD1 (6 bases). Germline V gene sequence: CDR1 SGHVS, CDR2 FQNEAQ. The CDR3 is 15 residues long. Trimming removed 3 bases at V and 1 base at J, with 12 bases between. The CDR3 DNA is TGTGCCAGCAGCTTGGGCGCAGGGGCCCAAGAGACCCAGTACTTC. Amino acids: CASSLGAGAQETQYF. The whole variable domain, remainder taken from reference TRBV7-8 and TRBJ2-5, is GAGVSQSPRYKVAKRGQDVALRCDPISGHVSLFWYQQALGQGPEFLTYFQNEAQLDKSGLPSDRFFAERPEGSVSTLKIQRTQQEDSAVYLCASSLGAGAQETQYFGPGTRLLVL.

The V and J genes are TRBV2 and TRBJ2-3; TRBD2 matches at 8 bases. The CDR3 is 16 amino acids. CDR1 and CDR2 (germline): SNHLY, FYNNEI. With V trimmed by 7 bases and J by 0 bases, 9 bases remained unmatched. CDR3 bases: TGTGCCAGCAACAGATGGGCTAGCGGGAGCACAGATACGCAGTATTTT. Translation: CASNRWASGSTDTQYF.

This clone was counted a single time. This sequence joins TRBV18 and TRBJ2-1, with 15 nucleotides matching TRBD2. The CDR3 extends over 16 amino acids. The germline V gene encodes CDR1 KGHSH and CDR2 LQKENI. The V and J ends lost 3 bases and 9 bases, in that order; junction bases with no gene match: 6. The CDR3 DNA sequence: TGTGCCAGCTCACCCTTAGGACTAGCGGGAGGGGGTGAGCAGTTCTTC. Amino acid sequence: CASSPLGLAGGGEQFF. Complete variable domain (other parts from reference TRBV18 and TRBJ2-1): NAGVMQNPRHLVRRRGQEARLRCSPMKGHSHVYWYRQLPEEGLKFMVYLQKENIIDESGMPKERFSAEFPKEGPSILRIQQVVRGDSAAYFCASSPLGLAGGGEQFFGPGTRLTVL.

CDR3 nucleotide sequence: TGTGCCAGCAGGGGACTAGCGGGAGGACACACCGGGGAGCTGTTTTTT. It is translated as CASRGLAGGHTGELFF. This rearrangement joins TRBV3-1 (or the pseudogene TRBV3-2) to TRBJ2-2, with 15 bases identical to TRBD2. CDR1 and CDR2 (germline): LGHDT, YNNKEL (reference sequence). J was trimmed by 3 bases and V by 6 bases; bases with no gene match: 2. The CDR3 is 16 amino acids.

The CDR3 reads CASSLPGGSSGANVLTF. The DNA for the CDR3 is TGTGCCAGCAGCTTACCAGGGGGTTCCTCTGGGGCCAACGTCCTGACTTTC. The V gene is TRBV7-9, the J gene TRBJ2-6; TRBD1 matches at 7 bases. The CDR3 runs to 17 residues. After removal of 2 bases from V and 0 bases from J, the junction contained 4 bases not matched to a gene. Germline values: CDR1 SEHNR, CDR2 FQNEAQ (reference sequence).

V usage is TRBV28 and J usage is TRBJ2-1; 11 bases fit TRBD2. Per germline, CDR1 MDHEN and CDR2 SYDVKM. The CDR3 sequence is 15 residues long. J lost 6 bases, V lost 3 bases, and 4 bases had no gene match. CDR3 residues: CASSFFTSGSNEQFF. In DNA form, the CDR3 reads TGTGCCAGCAGTTTCTTTACTAGCGGGAGCAATGAGCAGTTCTTC.

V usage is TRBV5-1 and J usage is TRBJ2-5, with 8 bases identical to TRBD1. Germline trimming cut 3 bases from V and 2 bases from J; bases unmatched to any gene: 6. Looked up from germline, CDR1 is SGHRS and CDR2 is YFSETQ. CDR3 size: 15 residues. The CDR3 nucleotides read TGCGCCAGCAGCTCGACAGGGGCGACTCAAGAGACCCAGTACTTC. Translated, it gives CASSSTGATQETQYF.

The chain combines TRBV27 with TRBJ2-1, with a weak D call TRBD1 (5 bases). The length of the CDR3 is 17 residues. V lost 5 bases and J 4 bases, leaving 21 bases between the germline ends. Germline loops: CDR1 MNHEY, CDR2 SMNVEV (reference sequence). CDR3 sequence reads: CASSPPRQPRSYNEQFF. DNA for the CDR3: TGTGCCAGCAGTCCACCTAGACAGCCTCGATCATACAATGAGCAGTTCTTC.

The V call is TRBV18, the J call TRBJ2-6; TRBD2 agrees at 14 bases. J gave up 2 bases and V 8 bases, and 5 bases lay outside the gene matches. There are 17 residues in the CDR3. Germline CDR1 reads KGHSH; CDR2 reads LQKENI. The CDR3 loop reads CASTRLAGGAGANVLTF. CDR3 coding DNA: TGTGCCAGCACCCGACTAGCGGGAGGGGCTGGGGCCAACGTCCTGACTTTC.

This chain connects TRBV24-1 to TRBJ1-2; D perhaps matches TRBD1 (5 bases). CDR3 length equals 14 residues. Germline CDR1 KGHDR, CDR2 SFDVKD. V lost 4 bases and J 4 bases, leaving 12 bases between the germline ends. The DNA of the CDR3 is TGTGCCACCAGTGACCCGACAGTCACCTATGGCTACACCTTC. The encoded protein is CATSDPTVTYGYTF.

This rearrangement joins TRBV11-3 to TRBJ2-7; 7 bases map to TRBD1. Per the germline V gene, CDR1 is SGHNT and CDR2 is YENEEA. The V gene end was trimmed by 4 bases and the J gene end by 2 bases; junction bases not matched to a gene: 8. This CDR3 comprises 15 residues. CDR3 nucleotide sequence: TGTGCCAGCAGCTCTCCCATTGGGACAGCCTACGAGCAGTACTTC. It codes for CASSSPIGTAYEQYF.

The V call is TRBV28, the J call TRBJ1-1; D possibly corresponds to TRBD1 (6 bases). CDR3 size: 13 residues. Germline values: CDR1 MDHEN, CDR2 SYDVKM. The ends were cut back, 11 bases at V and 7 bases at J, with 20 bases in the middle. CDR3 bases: TGTGCCTGCCATGACCCAGGGGAGTTTGAAGCTTTCTTT. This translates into CACHDPGEFEAFF.

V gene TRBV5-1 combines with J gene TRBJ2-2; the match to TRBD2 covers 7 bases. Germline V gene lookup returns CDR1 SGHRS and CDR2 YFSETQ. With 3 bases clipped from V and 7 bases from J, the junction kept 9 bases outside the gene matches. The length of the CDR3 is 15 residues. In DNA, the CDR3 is TGCGCCAGCAGCTCGGTCGGGGGGTCCAACGGGGAGCTGTTTTTT. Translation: CASSSVGGSNGELFF.

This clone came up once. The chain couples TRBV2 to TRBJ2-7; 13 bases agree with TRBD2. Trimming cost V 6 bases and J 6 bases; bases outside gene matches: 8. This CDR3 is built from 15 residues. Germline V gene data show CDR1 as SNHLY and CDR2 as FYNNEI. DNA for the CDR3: TGTGCCAGCAGACCGAGTGGGACTAGCGGGATCGAGCAGTACTTC. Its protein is CASRPSGTSGIEQYF.

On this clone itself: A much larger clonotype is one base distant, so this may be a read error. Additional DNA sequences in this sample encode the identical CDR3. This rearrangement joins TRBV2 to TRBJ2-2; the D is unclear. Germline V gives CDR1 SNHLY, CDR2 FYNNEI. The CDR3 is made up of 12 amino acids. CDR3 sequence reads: CASSAFSGELFF. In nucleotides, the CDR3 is TGTGCCAGTAGTGCATTTTCCGGGGAGCTGTTTTTT.

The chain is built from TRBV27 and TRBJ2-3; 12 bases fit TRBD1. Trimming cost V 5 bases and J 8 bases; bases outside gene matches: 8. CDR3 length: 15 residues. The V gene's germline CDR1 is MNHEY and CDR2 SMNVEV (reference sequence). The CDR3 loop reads CASSGTGGFYGTQYF. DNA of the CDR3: TGTGCCAGCAGTGGGACAGGGGGCTTCTACGGTACGCAGTATTTT.

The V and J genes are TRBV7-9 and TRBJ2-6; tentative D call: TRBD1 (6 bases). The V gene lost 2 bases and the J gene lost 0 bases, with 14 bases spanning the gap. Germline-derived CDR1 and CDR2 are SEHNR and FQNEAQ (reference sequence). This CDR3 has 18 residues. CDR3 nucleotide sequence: TGTGCCAGCAGCTTATGGGGGCAGGGTGCCTCTGGGGCCAACGTCCTGACTTTC. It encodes CASSLWGQGASGANVLTF.

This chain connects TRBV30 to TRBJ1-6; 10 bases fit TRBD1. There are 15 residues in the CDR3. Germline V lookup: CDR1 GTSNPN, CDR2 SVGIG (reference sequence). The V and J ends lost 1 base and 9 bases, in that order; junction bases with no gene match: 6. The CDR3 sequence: CAWSGRTGGGSPLHF. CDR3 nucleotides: TGTGCCTGGAGTGGTCGGACAGGGGGGGGTTCACCCCTCCACTTT.

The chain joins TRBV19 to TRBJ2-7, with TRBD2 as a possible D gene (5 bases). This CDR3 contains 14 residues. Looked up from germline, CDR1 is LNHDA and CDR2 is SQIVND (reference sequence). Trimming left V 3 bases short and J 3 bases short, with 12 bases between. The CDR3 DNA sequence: TGTGCCAGTAGTATGGGAGTTGGGGTCTACGAGCAGTACTTC. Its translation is CASSMGVGVYEQYF.

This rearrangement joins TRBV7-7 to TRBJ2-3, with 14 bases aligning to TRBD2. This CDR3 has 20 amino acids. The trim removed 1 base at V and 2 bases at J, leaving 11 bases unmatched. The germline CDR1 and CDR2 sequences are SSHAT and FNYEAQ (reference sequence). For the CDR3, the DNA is TGTGCCAGCAGCTTAGGCCCCGCGACTAGCGGGAGGGCTAACACAGATACGCAGTATTTT. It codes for CASSLGPATSGRANTDTQYF.

Written as DNA, the CDR3 is TGCGCCAGCAGCTCCCGAGGAGCGGGAGTTACCTACGAGCAGTACTTC. Its translation is CASSSRGAGVTYEQYF. The chain links TRBV5-1 to TRBJ2-7; TRBD2 matches at 8 bases. The trim removed 3 bases at V and 2 bases at J, leaving 10 bases unmatched. Germline CDR1 is SGHRS and CDR2 is YFSETQ. The CDR3 spans 16 residues.

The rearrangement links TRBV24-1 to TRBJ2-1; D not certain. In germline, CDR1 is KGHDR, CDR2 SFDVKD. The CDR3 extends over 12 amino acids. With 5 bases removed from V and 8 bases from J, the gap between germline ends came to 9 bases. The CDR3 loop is CATSVNSDEQFF. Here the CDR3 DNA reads TGTGCCACCAGTGTTAATAGTGATGAGCAGTTCTTC.

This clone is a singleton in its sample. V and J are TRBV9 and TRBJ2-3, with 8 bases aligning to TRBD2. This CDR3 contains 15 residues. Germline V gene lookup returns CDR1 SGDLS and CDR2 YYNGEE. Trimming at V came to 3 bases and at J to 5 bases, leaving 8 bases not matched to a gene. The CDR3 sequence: CASSALAEPEDTQYF. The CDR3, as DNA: TGTGCCAGCAGCGCACTAGCGGAACCCGAAGATACGCAGTATTTT.

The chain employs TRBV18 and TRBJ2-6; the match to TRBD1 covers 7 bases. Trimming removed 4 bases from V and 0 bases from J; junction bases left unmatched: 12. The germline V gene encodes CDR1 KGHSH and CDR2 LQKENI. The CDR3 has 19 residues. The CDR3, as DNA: TGTGCCAGCTCACGAGATTTCCGGGACAGATACTCTGGGGCCAACGTCCTGACTTTC. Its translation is CASSRDFRDRYSGANVLTF.